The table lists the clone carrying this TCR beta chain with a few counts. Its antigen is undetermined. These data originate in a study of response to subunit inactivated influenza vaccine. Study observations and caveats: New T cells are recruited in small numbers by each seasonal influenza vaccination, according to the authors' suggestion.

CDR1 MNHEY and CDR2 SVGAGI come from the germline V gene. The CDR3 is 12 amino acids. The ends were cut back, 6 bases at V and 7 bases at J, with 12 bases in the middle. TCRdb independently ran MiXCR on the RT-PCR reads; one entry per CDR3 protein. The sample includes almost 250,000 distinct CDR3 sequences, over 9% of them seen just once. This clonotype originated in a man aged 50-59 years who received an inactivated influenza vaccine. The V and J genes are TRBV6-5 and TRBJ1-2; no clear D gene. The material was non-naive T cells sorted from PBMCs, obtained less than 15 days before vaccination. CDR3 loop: CASSDYTLGYTF. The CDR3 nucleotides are TGTGCCAGCAGCGATTATACCCTTGGCTACACCTTC.